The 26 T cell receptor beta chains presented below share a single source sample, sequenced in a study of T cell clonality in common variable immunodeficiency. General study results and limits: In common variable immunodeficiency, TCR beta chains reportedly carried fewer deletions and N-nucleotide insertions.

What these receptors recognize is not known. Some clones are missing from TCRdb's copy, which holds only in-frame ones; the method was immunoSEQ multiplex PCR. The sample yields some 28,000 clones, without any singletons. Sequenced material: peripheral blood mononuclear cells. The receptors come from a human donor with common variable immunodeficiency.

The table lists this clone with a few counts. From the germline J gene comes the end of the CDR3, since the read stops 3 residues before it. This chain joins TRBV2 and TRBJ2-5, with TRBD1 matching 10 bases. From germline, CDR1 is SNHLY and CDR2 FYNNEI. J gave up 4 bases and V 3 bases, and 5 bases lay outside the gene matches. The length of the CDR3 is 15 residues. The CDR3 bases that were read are TGTGCCAGCAGTGACTTGACAGGGGGCAGAGAGACC. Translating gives CASSDLTGGRET. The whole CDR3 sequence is CASSDLTGGRETQYF.

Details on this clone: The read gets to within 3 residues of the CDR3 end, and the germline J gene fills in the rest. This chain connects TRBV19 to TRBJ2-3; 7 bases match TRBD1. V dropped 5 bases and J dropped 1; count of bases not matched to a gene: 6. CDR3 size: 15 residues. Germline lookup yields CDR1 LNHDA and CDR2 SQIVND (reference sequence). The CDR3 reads CASSHLGTGTDTQYF. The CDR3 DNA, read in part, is TGTGCCAGTAGTCACCTAGGGACAGGCACAGATACG.

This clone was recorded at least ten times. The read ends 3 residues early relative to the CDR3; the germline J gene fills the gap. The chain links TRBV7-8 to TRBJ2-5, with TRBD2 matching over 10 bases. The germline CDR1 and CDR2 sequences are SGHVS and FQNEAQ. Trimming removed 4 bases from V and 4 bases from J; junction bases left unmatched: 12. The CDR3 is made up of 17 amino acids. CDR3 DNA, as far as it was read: TGTGCCAGCAGCTCCACTCCGGGACTAGCGTCCGGAGAGACC. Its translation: CASSSTPGLASGET. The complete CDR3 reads CASSSTPGLASGETQYF.

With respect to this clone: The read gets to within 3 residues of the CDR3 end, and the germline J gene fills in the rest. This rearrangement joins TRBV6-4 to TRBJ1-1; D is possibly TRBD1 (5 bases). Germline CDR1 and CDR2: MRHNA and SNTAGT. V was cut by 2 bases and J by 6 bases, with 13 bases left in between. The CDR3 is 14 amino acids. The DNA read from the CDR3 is TGTGCCAGCAGTGACGGTGGGCGGGGGGCTGAA. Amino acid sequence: CASSDGGRGAE. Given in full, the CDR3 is CASSDGGRGAEAFF.

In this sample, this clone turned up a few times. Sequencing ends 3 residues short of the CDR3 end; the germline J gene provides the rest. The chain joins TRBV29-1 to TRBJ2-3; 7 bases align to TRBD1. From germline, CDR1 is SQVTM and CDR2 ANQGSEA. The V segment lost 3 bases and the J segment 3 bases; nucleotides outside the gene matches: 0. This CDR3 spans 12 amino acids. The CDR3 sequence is CSVETGTDTQYF. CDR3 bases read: TGCAGCGTTGAGACAGGGACAGATACG.

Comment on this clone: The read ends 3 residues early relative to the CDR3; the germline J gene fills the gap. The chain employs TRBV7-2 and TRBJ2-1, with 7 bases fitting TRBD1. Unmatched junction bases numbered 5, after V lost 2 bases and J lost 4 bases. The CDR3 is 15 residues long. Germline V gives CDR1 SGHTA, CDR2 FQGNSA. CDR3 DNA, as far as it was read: TGTGCCAGCAGCTTAACGGGGACAGCGTACAATGAG. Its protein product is CASSLTGTAYNE. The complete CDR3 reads CASSLTGTAYNEQFF.

Here the CDR3 reads CASSPKTVSTDTQYF. CDR3 DNA, as far as it was read: TGTGCCAGTAGTCCGAAGACTGTTAGCACAGATACG. This chain links TRBV19 with TRBJ2-3; D gene unclear. The CDR3 end lies 3 residues beyond the end of the read and is filled in from the germline J gene. Per germline, CDR1 LNHDA and CDR2 SQIVND (reference sequence). The CDR3 is 15 residues long. V lost 5 bases, J lost 0 bases, and 12 bases lay in between.

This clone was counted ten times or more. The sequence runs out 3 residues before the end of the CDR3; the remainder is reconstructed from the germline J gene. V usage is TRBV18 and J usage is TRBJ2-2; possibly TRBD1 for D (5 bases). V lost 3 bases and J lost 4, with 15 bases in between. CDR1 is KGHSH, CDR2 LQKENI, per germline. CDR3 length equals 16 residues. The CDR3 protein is CASSPTQGVGTGELFF. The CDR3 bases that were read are TGTGCCAGCTCACCCACCCAGGGTGTGGGCACCGGGGAG.

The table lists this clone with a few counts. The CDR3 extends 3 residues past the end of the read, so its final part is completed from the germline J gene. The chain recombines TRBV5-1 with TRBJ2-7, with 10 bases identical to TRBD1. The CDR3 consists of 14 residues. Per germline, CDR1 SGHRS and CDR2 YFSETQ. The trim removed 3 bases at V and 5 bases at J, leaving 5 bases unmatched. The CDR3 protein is CASSWDRGNDEQYF. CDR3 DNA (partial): TGCGCCAGCAGCTGGGACAGGGGTAACGACGAG.

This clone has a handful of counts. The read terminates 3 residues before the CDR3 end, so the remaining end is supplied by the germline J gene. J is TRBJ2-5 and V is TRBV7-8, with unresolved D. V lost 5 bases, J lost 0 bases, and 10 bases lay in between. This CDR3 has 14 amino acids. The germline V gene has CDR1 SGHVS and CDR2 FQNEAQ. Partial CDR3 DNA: TGTGCCAGCAGCCGCCGCGTGGACCAAGAGACC. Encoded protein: CASSRRVDQET. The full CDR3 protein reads CASSRRVDQETQYF.

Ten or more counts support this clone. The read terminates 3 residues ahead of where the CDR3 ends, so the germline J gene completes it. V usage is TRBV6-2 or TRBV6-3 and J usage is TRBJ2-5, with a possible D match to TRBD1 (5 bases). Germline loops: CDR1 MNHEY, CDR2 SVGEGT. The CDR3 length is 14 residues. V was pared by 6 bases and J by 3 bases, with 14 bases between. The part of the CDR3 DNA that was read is TGTGCCAGCAGCCCCTTATCAGGGAAAGAGACC. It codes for CASSPLSGKET. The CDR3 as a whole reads CASSPLSGKETQYF.

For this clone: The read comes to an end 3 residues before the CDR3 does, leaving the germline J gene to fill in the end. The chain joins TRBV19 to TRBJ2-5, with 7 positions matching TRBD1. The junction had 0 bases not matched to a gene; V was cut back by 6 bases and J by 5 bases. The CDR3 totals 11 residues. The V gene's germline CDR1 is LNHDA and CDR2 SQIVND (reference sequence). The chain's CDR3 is CASRDRETQYF. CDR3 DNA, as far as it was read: TGTGCCAGTAGGGACAGGGAGACC.

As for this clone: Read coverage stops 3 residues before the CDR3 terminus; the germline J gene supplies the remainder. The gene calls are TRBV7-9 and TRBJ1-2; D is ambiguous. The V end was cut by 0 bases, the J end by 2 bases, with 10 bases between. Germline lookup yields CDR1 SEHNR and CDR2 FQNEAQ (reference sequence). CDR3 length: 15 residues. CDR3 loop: CASSLAQEGNYGYTF. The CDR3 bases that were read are TGTGCCAGCAGCTTAGCGCAAGAAGGGAACTATGGC.

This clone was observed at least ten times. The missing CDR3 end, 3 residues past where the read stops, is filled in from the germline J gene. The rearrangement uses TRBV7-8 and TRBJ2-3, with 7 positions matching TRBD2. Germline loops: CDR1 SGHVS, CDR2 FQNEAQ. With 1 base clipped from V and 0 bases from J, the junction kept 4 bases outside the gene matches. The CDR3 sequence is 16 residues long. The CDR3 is CASSLGGGTSTDTQYF. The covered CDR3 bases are TGTGCCAGCAGCTTAGGGGGGGGGACTAGCACAGATACG. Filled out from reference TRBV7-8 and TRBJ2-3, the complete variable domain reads GAGVSQSPRYKVAKRGQDVALRCDPISGHVSLFWYQQALGQGPEFLTYFQNEAQLDKSGLPSDRFFAERPEGSVSTLKIQRTQQEDSAVYLCASSLGGGTSTDTQYFGPGTRLTVL.

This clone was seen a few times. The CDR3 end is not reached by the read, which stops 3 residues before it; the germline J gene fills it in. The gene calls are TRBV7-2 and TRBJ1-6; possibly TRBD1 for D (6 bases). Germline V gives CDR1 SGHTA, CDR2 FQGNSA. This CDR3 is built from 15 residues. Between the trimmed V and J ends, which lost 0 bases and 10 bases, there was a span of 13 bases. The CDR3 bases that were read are TGTGCCAGCAGCTTAGCAGGGGGGGGCGCGTCACCC. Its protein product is CASSLAGGGASP. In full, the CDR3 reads CASSLAGGGASPLHF.

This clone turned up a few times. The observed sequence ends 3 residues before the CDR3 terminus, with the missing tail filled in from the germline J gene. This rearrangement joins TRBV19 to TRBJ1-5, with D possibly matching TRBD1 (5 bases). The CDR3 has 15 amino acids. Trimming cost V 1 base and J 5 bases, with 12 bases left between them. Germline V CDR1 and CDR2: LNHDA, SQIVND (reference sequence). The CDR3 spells CASSIVGTPHQPQHF. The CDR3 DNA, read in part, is TGTGCCAGTAGTATAGTCGGGACTCCTCATCAGCCC.

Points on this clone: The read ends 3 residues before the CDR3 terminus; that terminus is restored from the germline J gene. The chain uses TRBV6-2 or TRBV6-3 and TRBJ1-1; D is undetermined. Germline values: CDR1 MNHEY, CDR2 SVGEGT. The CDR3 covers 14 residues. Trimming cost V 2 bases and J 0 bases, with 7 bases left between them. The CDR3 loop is CASSYPTMNTEAFF. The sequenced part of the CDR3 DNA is TGTGCCAGCAGTTACCCCACTATGAACACTGAA.

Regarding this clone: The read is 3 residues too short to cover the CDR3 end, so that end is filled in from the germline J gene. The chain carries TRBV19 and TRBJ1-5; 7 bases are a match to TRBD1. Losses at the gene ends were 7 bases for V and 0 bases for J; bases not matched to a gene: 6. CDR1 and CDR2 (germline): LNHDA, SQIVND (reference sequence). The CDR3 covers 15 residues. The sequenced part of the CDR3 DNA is TGTGCCAGTAACCCGACAGGGACTAGCAATCAGCCC. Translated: CASNPTGTSNQP. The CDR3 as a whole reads CASNPTGTSNQPQHF.

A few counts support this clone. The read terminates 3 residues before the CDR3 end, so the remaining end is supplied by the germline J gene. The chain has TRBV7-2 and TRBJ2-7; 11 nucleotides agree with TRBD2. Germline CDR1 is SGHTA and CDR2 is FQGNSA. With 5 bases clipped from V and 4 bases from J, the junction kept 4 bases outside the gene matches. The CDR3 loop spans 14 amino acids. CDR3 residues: CASSATSGVYEQYF. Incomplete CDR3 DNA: TGTGCCAGCAGCGCGACTAGCGGGGTATACGAG.

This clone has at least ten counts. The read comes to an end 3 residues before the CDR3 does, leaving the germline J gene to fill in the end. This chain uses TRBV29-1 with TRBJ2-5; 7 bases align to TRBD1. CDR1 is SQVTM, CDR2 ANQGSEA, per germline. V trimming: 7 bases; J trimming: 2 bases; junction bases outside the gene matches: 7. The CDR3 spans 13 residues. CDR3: CSAVVTGQETQYF. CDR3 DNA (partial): TGCAGCGCTGTAGTGACAGGGCAAGAGACC.

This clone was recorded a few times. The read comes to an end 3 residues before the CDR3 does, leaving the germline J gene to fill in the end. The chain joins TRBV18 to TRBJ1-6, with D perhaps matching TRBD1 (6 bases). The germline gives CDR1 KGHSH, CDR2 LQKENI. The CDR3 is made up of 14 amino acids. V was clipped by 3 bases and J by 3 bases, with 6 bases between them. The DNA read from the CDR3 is TGTGCCAGCTCACCGGACAGCTATAATTCACCC. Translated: CASSPDSYNSP. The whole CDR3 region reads CASSPDSYNSPLHF.

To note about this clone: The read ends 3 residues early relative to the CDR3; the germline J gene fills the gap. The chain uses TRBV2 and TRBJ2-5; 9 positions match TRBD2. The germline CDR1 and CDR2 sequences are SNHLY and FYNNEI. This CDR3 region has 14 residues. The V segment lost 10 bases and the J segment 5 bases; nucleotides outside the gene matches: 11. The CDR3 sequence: CATRPAGGWETQYF. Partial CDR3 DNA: TGTGCCACCCGGCCAGCGGGGGGCTGGGAGACC.

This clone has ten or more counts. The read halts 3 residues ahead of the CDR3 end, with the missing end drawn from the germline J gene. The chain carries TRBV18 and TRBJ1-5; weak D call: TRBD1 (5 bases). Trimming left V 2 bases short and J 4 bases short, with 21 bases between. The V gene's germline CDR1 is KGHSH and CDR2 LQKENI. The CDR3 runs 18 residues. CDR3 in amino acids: CASSPRGKGPNGNQPQHF. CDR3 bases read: TGTGCCAGCTCACCAAGGGGAAAGGGGCCGAATGGGAATCAGCCC.

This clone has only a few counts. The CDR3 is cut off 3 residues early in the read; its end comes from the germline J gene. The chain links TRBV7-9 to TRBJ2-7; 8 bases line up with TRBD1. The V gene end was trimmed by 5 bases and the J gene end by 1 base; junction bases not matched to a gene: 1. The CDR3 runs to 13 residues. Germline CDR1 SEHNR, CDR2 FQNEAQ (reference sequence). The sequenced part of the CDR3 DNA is TGTGCCAGCAGCCGGACAGGGTCCTACGAG. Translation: CASSRTGSYE. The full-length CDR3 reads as CASSRTGSYEQYF.

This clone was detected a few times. CDR3 bases read: TGTGCCAGCTCCCGCCGTGGGGGGGATGAAACTGAA. This gives the protein CASSRRGGDETE. The full CDR3 is CASSRRGGDETEAFF. The chain joins TRBV18 to TRBJ1-1; a possible D gene is TRBD1 (5 bases). Read data end 3 residues before the CDR3 end; the end is taken from the germline J gene. The CDR3 is made up of 15 amino acids. Germline CDR1 is KGHSH and CDR2 is LQKENI. V lost 6 bases to trimming and J lost 5 bases, with 19 bases between them.

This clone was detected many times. The CDR3 spells CASSVDLAGGNEQFF. CDR3 DNA, as far as it was read: TGTGCCAGCAGCGTCGATCTAGCGGGAGGTAATGAG. The rearrangement joins TRBV7-2 to TRBJ2-1, with 11 positions matching TRBD2. Read data end 3 residues before the CDR3 end; the end is taken from the germline J gene. This CDR3 comprises 15 residues. From germline, CDR1 is SGHTA and CDR2 FQGNSA. Trimming removed 5 bases from V and 7 bases from J; junction bases left unmatched: 7.